The next 18 T cell receptor beta chains were all read from a single sample in a study of vaccination and CD4 T cells after COVID-19. Treatment of the sample: roughly 11-day PBMC culture with coronavirus spike peptide pools or control peptides (ViraFEST assay). No antigen has been identified for these receptors. Oncomine TCR Beta short-read sequencing was applied to DNA from cultured CD4+ T cells. TCRdb re-called the PCR reads through MiXCR, storing one row per CDR3 protein. The sample consists of 13,000 or so distinct CDR3 sequences, roughly 45% of them appearing once. The sequencing sample was made of CD4+ T cells from blood, cultured in vitro. Receptor source: a human donor who had recovered from COVID-19.

V gene TRBV6-2 or TRBV6-3 combines with J gene TRBJ2-7; a possible D gene is TRBD2 (6 bases). The CDR3 consists of 14 residues. The ends were cut back, 2 bases at V and 4 bases at J, with 12 bases in the middle. The V gene's germline CDR1 is MNHEY and CDR2 SVGEGT. The chain's CDR3 is CASSYGTGAYEQYF. The CDR3, as DNA: TGTGCCAGCAGTTACGGGACGGGAGCGTACGAGCAGTACTTC.

This chain uses TRBV12-3 or TRBV12-4 with TRBJ1-2; 9 bases agree with TRBD1. Germline trimming cut 6 bases from V and 4 bases from J; bases unmatched to any gene: 6. This CDR3 contains 14 residues. The CDR3 nucleotides read TGTGCCAGCAGACCCGGGACAGGGTTCTATGGCTACACCTTC. Translated, it gives CASRPGTGFYGYTF.

The V and J genes are TRBV6-1 and TRBJ2-1; weak D call: TRBD2 (5 bases). TRBJ2-7 matches the DNA end more closely, so the J call is doubtful. The CDR3 sequence is 13 residues long. Germline V CDR1 and CDR2: MNHNS, SASEGT. The CDR3 sequence: CASWTWPSYEQYF. CDR3 nucleotide sequence: TGTGCCAGCTGGACTTGGCCCTCCTACGAGCAGTACTTC.

The chain is built from TRBV7-8 and TRBJ2-3; weak D call: TRBD2 (6 bases). Trimming cost V 1 base and J 1 base, with 12 bases left between them. Germline CDR1 and CDR2: SGHVS and FQNEAQ. The CDR3 runs 16 residues. The CDR3 protein is CASSLVAGGGTDTQYF. The CDR3 DNA reads as TGTGCCAGCAGCTTAGTCGCCGGGGGAGGCACAGATACGCAGTATTTT.

V and J are TRBV20-1 and TRBJ2-5; D might be TRBD2 (6 bases). Trimming shortened V by 3 bases and J by 4 bases, and 18 bases separated the two germline ends. CDR1 is DFQATT and CDR2 is SNEGSKA in the germline V gene (reference sequence). The CDR3 spans 15 residues. CDR3 bases: TGCAGTGCTAGGGGTCCGGAGGGTTTCCGAGAGACCCAGTACTTC. Its translation: CSARGPEGFRETQYF.

This chain links TRBV30 with TRBJ1-4; 7 positions agree with TRBD1. CDR1 is GTSNPN, CDR2 SVGIG, per germline (reference sequence). The CDR3 has 12 amino acids. After removal of 8 bases from V and 10 bases from J, the junction contained 10 bases not matched to a gene. CDR3 amino acids: CAQGDGGVKLFF. The DNA for the CDR3 is TGTGCCCAGGGGGACGGTGGTGTAAAACTGTTTTTT.

The chain's CDR3 is CASSLLGVNMPLHF. For the CDR3, the DNA is TGTGCCAGCAGTTTATTGGGGGTGAATATGCCCCTCCACTTT. The chain combines TRBV27 with TRBJ1-6, with a possible D match to TRBD1 (5 bases). Trimming pared 1 base from V and 13 bases from J, leaving 14 bases between. The CDR3 totals 14 residues. The germline gives CDR1 MNHEY, CDR2 SMNVEV (reference sequence).

This clonotype was detected a few times. This sequence joins TRBV7-2 and TRBJ1-3; no reliable D call. This CDR3 is 13 amino acids long. V lost 5 bases, J lost 4 bases, and 9 bases lay in between. The germline CDR1 and CDR2 sequences are SGHTA and FQGNSA. The CDR3: CASSTKAGNTIYF. The CDR3 DNA reads TGTGCCAGCAGCACCAAAGCCGGAAACACCATATATTTT.

This clonotype was seen only a few times. This chain uses TRBV24-1 with TRBJ2-3; D is possibly TRBD2 (7 bases). V dropped 5 bases and J dropped 5 bases, with 13 bases sitting between them. Looked up from germline, CDR1 is KGHDR and CDR2 is SFDVKD. The CDR3 consists of 14 residues. The CDR3 DNA reads TGTGCCACCAGTGGAGGGGGAGGGGTAGATACGCAGTATTTT. It specifies CATSGGGGVDTQYF.

This clonotype has a handful of counts. V usage is TRBV19 and J usage is TRBJ1-1; 7 positions match TRBD1. The CDR3 contains 16 residues. The trim removed 6 bases at V and 1 base at J, leaving 11 bases unmatched. Germline CDR1 LNHDA, CDR2 SQIVND (reference sequence). This CDR3 reads CASRPRDRAANTEAFF. In DNA form, the CDR3 reads TGTGCCAGTAGGCCACGAGACAGGGCCGCGAACACTGAAGCTTTCTTT. The variable domain in full, with the rest retrieved from reference TRBV19 and TRBJ1-1, is DGGITQSPKYLFRKEGQNVTLSCEQNLNHDAMYWYRQDPGQGLRLIYYSQIVNDFQKGDIAEGYSVSREKKESFPLTVTSAQKNPTAFYLCASRPRDRAANTEAFFGQGTRLTVV.

CDR3 residues: CASSFRGLNTEAFF. For the CDR3, the DNA is TGTGCCAGCAGCTTTAGGGGGCTGAACACTGAAGCTTTCTTT. V gene TRBV7-2 combines with J gene TRBJ1-1; 7 bases line up with TRBD1. This CDR3 has 14 residues. V was pared by 3 bases and J by 0 bases, with 1 base of the junction left unmatched. Germline CDR1 SGHTA, CDR2 FQGNSA.

The chain has TRBV21-1 and TRBJ2-1. TRBV21-1 is a pseudogene. The CDR3 extends over 15 amino acids. CDR3 residues: CASSPRWSSYNEQFF. CDR3 coding DNA: TGTGCCAGCAGCCCGAGGTGGAGCTCCTACAATGAGCAGTTCTTC.

On this clonotype: One junction end does not reproduce the germline sequence, and a read error may be involved. The chain has TRBV9 and TRBJ1-1; 8 nucleotides align to TRBD1. The CDR3 runs to 15 residues. CDR1 is SGDLS, CDR2 YYNGEE, per germline. The CDR3 sequence is CAGSVLGQGATEAFF. The CDR3 DNA follows: TGTGCCGGCAGCGTTCTCGGGCAGGGGGCCACTGAAGCTTTCTTT.

V usage is TRBV30 and J usage is TRBJ1-5; D is unresolved. This CDR3 comprises 13 residues. The germline gives CDR1 GTSNPN, CDR2 SVGIG (reference sequence). V lost 2 bases, J lost 2 bases, and 7 bases lay in between. The CDR3, as DNA: TGTGCCTGGAGTATTAGGGGCAATCAGCCCCAGCATTTT. This translates into CAWSIRGNQPQHF.

This rearrangement joins TRBV6-1 to TRBJ1-1, with D uncertain. The CDR3 spans 15 residues. Germline V lookup: CDR1 MNHNS, CDR2 SASEGT. Trimming removed 1 base at V and 3 bases at J, with 12 bases between. The CDR3 DNA reads TGTGCCAGCAGTGAAGGGTTTTCAGACTACACTGAAGCTTTCTTT. Translated: CASSEGFSDYTEAFF.

This clonotype was counted only a few times. The rearrangement links TRBV25-1 to TRBJ1-5; 7 bases fit TRBD1. The ends lost 5 bases at V and 5 bases at J; junction bases unmatched: 6. The CDR3 has 14 amino acids. CDR1 is MGHDK, CDR2 SYGVNS, per germline. The CDR3 spells CASSPAGGDQPQHF. CDR3 nucleotide sequence: TGTGCCAGCAGTCCGGCAGGGGGTGATCAGCCCCAGCATTTT.

This clonotype was observed a handful of times. V usage is TRBV7-3 and J usage is TRBJ2-7; D remains unclear. Per the germline V gene, CDR1 is SGHTA and CDR2 is FQGTGA. V lost 5 bases to trimming and J lost 2 bases, with 13 bases between them. The CDR3 spans 14 residues. CDR3: CASSPYPQAYEQYF. The CDR3 coding sequence is TGTGCCAGCAGCCCATACCCACAAGCCTACGAGCAGTACTTC.

This clonotype was picked up a small number of times. The chain joins TRBV6-1 to TRBJ1-2; 9 bases line up with TRBD1. Losses at the gene ends were 6 bases for V and 3 bases for J; bases not matched to a gene: 20. Looked up from germline, CDR1 is MNHNS and CDR2 is SASEGT. There are 19 residues in the CDR3. The CDR3: CASSPGLGQGKGADYGYTF. The CDR3 coding sequence is TGTGCCAGCAGCCCCGGATTGGGACAGGGCAAGGGAGCGGACTATGGCTACACCTTC.